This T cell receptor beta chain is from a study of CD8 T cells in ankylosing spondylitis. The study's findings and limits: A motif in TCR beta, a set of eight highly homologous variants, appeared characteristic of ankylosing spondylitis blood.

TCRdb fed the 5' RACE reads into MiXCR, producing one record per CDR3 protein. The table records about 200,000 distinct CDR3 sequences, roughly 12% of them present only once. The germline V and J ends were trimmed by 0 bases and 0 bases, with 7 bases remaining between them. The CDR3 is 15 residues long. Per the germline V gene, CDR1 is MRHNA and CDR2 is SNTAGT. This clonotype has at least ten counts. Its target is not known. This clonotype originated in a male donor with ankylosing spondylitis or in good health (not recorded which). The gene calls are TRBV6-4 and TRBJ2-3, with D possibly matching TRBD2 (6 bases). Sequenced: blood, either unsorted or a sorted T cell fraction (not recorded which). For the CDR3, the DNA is TGTGCCAGCAGTGACTCCGGGACTAGCACAGATACGCAGTATTTT. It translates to CASSDSGTSTDTQYF.